This T cell receptor beta chain came from a study of CD8 T cells in Susac syndrome. Reverse transcription of about 0.5 to 1 ug RNA was carried out with random hexamers. Across 54 Vbeta and 13 Jbeta, immunoSEQ multiplex PCR amplified TCR beta CDR3. TCRdb reprocessed the immunoSEQ multiplex PCR reads via MiXCR and lists one record per CDR3 protein. The sample includes about 290,000 distinct CDR3 sequences, 85% seen only once; the top ten take roughly 0.22%. Looked up from germline, CDR1 is MNHEY and CDR2 is SMNVEV (reference sequence). Trimming removed 6 bases from V and 7 bases from J; junction bases left unmatched: 3. The CDR3 has 12 residues. TCR beta was sequenced from blood CD8+ and CD4+ T cells. Stable or active relapsing-remitting multiple sclerosis, untreated and meeting revised McDonald criteria, defined the controls. Study-wide results and limits: Acknowledgment was made by the study that its TCR sequencing and HLA analysis involved a relatively small number of individuals.

About this clonotype: Its antigen remains unknown.

The specimen was CD8+ T cells from PBMCs. The chain is built from TRBV27 and TRBJ1-5; 7 bases are shared with TRBD1. The clonotype originates from a human donor with multiple sclerosis. CDR3 residues: CASSFRGQPQHF. The CDR3 coding sequence is TGTGCCAGCAGCTTCAGGGGGCAGCCCCAGCATTTT.